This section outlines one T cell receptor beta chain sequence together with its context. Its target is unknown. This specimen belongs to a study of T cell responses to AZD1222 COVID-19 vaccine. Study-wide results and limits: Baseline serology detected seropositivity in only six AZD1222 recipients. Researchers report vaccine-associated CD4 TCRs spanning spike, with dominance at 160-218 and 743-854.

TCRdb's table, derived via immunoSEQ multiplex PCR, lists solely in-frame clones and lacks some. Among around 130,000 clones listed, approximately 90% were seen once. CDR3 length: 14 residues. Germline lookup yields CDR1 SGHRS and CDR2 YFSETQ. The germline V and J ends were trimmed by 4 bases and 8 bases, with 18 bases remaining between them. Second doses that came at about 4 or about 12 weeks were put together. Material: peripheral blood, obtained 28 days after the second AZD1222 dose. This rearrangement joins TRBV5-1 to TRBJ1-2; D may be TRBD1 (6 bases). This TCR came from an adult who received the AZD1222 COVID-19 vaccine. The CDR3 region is CASSLLGGAGGYTF. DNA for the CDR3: TGCGCCAGCAGCCTGCTGGGGGGCGCAGGGGGCTACACCTTC.